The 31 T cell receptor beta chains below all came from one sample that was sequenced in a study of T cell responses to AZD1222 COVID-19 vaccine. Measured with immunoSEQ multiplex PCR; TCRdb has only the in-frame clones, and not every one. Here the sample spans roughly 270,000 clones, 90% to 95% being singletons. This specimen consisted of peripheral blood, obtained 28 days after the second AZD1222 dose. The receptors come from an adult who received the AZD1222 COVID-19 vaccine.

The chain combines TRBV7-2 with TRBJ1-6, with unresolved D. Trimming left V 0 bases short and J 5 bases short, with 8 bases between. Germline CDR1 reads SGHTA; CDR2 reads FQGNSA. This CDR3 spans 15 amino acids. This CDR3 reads CASSLAVTNNSPLHF. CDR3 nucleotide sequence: TGTGCCAGCAGCTTAGCCGTGACAAATAATTCACCCCTCCACTTT.

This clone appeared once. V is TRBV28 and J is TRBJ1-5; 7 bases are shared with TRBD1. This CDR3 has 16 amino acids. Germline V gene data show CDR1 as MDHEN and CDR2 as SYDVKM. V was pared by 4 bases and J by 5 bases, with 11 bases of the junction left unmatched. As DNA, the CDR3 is TGTGCCAGCAGTTCCCTCCACAGGGGCGGTTATCAGCCCCAGCATTTT. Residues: CASSSLHRGGYQPQHF.

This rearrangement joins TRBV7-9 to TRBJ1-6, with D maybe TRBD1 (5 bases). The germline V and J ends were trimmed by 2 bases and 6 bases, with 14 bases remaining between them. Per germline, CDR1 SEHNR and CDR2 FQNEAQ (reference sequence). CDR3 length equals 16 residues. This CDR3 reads CASSLSVTGFNSPLHF. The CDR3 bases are TGTGCCAGCAGCTTAAGCGTAACAGGCTTTAATTCACCCCTCCACTTT.

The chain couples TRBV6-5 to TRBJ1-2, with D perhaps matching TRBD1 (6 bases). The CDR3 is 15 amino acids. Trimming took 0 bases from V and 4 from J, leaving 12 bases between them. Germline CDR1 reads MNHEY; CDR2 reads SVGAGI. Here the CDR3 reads CASSYSAGVFYGYTF. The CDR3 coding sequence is TGTGCCAGCAGTTACTCGGCAGGGGTGTTCTATGGCTACACCTTC.

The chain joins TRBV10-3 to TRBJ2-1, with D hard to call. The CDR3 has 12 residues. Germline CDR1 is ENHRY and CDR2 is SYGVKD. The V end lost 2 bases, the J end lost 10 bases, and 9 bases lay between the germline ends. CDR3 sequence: CAISERAGEQFF. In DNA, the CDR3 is TGTGCCATCAGTGAGAGGGCCGGGGAGCAGTTCTTC.

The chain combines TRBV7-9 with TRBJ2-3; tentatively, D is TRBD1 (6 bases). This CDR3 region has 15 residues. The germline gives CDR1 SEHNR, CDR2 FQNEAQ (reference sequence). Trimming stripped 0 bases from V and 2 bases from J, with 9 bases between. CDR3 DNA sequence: TGTGCCAGCAGCTTAGCCGGACAGCCCACAGATACGCAGTATTTT. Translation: CASSLAGQPTDTQYF.

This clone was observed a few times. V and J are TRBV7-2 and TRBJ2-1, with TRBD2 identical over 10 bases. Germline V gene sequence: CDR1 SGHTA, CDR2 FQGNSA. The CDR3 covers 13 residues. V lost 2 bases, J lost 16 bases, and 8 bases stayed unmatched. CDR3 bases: TGTGCCAGCAGCTTACGGCTAGCGGGAGCATTATTCTTC. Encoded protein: CASSLRLAGALFF.

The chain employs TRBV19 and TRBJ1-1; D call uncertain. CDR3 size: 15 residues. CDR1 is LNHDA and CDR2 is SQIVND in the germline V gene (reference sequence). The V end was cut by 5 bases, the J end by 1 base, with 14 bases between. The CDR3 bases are TGTGCCAGTAGTGTGCGGGGTAAGGGGAACACTGAAGCTTTCTTT. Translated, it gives CASSVRGKGNTEAFF. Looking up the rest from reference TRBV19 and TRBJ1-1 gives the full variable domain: DGGITQSPKYLFRKEGQNVTLSCEQNLNHDAMYWYRQDPGQGLRLIYYSQIVNDFQKGDIAEGYSVSREKKESFPLTVTSAQKNPTAFYLCASSVRGKGNTEAFFGQGTRLTVV.

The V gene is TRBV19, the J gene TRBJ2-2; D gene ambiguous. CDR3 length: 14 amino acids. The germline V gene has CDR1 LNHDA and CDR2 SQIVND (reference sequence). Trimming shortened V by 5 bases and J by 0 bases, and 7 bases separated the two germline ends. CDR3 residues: CASSRFANTGELFF. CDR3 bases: TGTGCCAGTAGTCGGTTCGCGAACACCGGGGAGCTGTTTTTT.

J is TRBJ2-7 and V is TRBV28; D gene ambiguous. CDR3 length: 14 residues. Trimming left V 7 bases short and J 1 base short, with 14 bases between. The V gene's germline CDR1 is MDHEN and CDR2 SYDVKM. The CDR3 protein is CASTSSGQSYEQYF. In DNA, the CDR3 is TGTGCCAGCACCTCGTCAGGCCAGTCCTACGAGCAGTACTTC.

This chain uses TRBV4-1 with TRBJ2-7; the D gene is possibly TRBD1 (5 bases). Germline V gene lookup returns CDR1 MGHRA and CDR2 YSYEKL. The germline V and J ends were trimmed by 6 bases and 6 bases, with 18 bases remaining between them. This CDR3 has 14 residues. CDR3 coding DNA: TGCGCCAGCAGTCCCCCAGGGCAACGGGCCGAGCAGTACTTC. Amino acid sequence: CASSPPGQRAEQYF.

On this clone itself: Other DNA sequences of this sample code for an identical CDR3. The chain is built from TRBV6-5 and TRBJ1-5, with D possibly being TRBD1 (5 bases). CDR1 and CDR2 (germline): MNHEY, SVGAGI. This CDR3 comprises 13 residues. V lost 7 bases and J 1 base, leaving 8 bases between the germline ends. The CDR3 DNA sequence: TGTGCCAGCACCCCAGGGAGCAATCAGCCCCAGCATTTT. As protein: CASTPGSNQPQHF.

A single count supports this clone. The chain's CDR3 is CASSEPQGADTQYF. The CDR3 DNA follows: TGTGCCAGCAGTGAACCGCAGGGGGCAGATACGCAGTATTTT. This chain joins TRBV25-1 and TRBJ2-3, with 7 bases aligning to TRBD1. CDR1 and CDR2 (germline): MGHDK, SYGVNS. The CDR3 length is 14 residues. V lost 2 bases to trimming and J lost 4 bases; unmatched junction nucleotides: 3.

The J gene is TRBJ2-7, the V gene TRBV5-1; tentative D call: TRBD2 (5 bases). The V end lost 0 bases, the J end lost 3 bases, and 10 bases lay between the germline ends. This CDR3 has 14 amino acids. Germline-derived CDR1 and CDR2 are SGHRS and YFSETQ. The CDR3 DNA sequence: TGCGCCAGCAGCTTGGGTGTTGGGAGCTACGAGCAGTACTTC. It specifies CASSLGVGSYEQYF.

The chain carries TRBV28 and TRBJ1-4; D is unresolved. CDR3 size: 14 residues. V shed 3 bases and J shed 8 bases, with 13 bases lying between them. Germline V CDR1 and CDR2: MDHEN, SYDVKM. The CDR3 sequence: CASSFAGSREKLFF. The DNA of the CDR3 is TGTGCCAGCAGTTTTGCAGGCTCTAGGGAAAAACTGTTTTTT.

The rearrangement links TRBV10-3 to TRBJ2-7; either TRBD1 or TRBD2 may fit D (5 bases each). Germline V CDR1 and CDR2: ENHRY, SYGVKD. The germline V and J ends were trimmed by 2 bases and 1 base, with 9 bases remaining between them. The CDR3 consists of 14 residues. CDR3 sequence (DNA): TGTGCCATCAGTGAGCCGGGGCAGTCCTACGAGCAGTACTTC. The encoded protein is CAISEPGQSYEQYF.

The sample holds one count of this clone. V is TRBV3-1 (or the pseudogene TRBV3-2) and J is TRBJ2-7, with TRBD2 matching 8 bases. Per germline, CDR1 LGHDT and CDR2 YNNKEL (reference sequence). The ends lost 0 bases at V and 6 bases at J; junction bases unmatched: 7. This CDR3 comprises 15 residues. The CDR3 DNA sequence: TGTGCCAGCAGCCAAGACGGTAGCGGGGATGCCGAGCAGTACTTC. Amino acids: CASSQDGSGDAEQYF.

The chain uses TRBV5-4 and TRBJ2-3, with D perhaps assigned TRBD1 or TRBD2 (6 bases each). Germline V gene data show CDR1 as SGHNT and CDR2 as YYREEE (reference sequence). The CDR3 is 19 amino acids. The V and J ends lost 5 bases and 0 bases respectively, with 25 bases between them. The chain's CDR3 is CASRGLRGPSPHSTDTQYF. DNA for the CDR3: TGTGCCAGCAGGGGACTCCGGGGGCCGAGCCCCCATAGCACAGATACGCAGTATTTT.

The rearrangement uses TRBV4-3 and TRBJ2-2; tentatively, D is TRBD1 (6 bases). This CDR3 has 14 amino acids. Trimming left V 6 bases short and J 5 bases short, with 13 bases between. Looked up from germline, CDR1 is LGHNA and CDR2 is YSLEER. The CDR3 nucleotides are TGCGCCAGCAGTCATACAGGGCGAACCGGGGAGCTGTTTTTT. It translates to CASSHTGRTGELFF.

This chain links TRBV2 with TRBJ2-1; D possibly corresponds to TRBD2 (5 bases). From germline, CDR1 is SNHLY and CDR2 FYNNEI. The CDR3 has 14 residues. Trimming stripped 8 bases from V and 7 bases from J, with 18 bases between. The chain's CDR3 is CASLYRLAQNEQFF. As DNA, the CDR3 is TGTGCCAGCCTGTATCGCCTAGCACAAAATGAGCAGTTCTTC.

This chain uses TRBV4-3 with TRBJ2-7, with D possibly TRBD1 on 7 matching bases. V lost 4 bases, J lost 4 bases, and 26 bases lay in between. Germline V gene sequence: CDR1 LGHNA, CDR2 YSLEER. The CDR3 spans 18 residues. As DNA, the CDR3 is TGCGCCAGCAGCCGCCGGACCCGGACGGAGGAGGGGGCATACGAGCAGTACTTC. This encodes CASSRRTRTEEGAYEQYF.

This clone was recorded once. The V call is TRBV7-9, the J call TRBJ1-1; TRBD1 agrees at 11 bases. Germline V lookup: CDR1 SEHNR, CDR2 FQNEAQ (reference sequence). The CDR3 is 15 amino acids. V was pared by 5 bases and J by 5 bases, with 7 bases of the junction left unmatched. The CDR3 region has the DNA TGTGCCAGCAGCGCCACCGGGACAGGGGGAACTGAAGCTTTCTTT. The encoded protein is CASSATGTGGTEAFF.

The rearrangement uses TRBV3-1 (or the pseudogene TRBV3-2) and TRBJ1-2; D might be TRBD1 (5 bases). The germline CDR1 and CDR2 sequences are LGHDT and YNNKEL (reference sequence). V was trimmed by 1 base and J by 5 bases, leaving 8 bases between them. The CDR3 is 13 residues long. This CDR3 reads CASSQGRVYGYTF. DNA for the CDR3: TGTGCCAGCAGCCAAGGCAGGGTTTATGGCTACACCTTC.

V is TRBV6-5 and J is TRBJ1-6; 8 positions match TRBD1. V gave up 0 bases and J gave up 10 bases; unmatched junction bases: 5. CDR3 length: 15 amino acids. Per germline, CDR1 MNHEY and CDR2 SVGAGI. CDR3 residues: CASSYSNRGKSPLHF. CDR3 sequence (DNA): TGTGCCAGCAGTTACTCGAACAGGGGGAAATCACCCCTCCACTTT.

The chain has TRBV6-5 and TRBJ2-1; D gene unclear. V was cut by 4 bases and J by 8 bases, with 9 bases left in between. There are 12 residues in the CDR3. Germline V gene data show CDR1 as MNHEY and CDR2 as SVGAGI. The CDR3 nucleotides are TGTGCCAGCAGTTCCCCGGCGTATGAGCAGTTCTTC. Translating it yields CASSSPAYEQFF.

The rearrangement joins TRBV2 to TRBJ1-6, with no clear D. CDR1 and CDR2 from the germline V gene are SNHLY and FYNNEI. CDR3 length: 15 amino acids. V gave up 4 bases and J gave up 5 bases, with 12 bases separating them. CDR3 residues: CASSGGNRNNSPLHF. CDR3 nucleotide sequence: TGTGCCAGCAGTGGAGGGAATCGGAATAATTCACCCCTCCACTTT.

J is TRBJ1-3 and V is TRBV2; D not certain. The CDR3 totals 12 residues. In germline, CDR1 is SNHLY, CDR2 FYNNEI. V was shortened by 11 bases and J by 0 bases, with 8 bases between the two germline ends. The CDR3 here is CASAGSGNTIYF. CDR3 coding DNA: TGTGCCTCCGCCGGCTCTGGAAACACCATATATTTT.

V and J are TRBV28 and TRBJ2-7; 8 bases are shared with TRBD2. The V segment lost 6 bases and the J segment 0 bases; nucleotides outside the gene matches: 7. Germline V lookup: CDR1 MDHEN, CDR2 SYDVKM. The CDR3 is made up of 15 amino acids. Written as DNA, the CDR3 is TGTGCCAGCAGCCCCTGGCGGGAGGCCTCCTACGAGCAGTACTTC. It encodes CASSPWREASYEQYF.

DNA for the CDR3: TGTGCCAGCAGCTTGGGACTAGGAGGATGGAATGAGCAGTTCTTC. It specifies CASSLGLGGWNEQFF. This chain links TRBV11-2 with TRBJ2-1; 8 bases align to TRBD2. Germline CDR1 reads SGHAT; CDR2 reads FQNNGV. V shed 3 bases and J 7 bases; nucleotides not matched to a gene: 8. This CDR3 is built from 15 residues.

CDR3 residues: CASSRDSLSLHF. The CDR3 bases are TGTGCCAGCAGCCGGGACTCCCTTTCCCTCCACTTT. The chain has TRBV7-9 and TRBJ1-6, with D possibly being TRBD1 (5 bases). Germline V gene sequence: CDR1 SEHNR, CDR2 FQNEAQ (reference sequence). V was pared by 5 bases and J by 14 bases, with 13 bases between. This CDR3 has 12 residues.

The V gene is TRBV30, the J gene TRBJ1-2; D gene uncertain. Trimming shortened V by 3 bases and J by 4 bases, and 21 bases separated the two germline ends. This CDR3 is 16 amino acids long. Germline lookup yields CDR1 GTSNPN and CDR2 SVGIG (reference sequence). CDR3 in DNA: TGTGCCTGGAGCCCTCGTCCCGGAGTCGGTAGCTATGGCTACACCTTC. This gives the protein CAWSPRPGVGSYGYTF.